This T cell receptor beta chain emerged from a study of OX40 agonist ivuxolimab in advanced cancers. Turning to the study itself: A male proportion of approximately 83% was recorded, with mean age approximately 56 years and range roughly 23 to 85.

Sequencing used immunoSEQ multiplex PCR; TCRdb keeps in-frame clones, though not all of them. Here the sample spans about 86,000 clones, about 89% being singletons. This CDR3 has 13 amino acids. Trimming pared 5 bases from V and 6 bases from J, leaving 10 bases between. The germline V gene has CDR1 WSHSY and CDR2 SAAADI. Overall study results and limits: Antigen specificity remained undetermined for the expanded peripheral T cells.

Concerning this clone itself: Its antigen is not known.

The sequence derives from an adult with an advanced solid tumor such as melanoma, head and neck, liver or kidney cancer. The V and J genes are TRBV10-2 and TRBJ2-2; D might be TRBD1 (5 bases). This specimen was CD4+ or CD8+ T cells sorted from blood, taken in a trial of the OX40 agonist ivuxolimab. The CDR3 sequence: CASSTGSPGELFF. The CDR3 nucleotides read TGCGCCAGCAGTACAGGATCTCCCGGGGAGCTGTTTTTT.